Each of the 10 T cell receptor beta chains below was sequenced from the same sample in a study of blood T cell repertoires in COVID-19 (dated by TCRdb to 2020 to 2021). Library prep was done by the immunoSEQ multiplex PCR assay. Not all clones reach the TCRdb copy of this immuneACCESS table, which keeps in-frame sequences only. Checked studies attribute under half of the gap to unresolved V genes and leave the rest unexplained. This sample gives approximately 300,000 clones in total; around nine tenths of them show up just once. The top ten hold approximately 6.8% of the sample. The sample was peripheral blood. Receptors originate from a woman under 40 with COVID-19, enrolled during active disease.

The chain links TRBV29-1 to TRBJ2-7; TRBD2 aligns across 13 bases. The germline V gene has CDR1 SQVTM and CDR2 ANQGSEA. The trim removed 0 bases at V and 6 bases at J, leaving 20 bases unmatched. This CDR3 is 20 amino acids long. The CDR3 reads CSVEDGRGFRTSGRRGEQYF. DNA for the CDR3: TGCAGCGTTGAAGATGGCAGGGGGTTTAGGACTAGCGGGAGAAGGGGCGAGCAGTACTTC.

The chain couples TRBV18 to TRBJ1-4; no reliable D call. CDR3 length: 13 residues. Trimming removed 3 bases from V and 1 base from J, with 3 bases in between. Germline V gives CDR1 KGHSH, CDR2 LQKENI. The CDR3 loop is CASSPGTNEKLFF. As DNA, the CDR3 is TGTGCCAGCTCACCCGGAACTAATGAAAAACTGTTTTTT.

V gene TRBV28 combines with J gene TRBJ1-1; the D gene is possibly TRBD1 (5 bases). This CDR3 comprises 14 residues. Germline CDR1 is MDHEN and CDR2 is SYDVKM. V was pared by 7 bases and J by 5 bases, with 17 bases between. The CDR3 nucleotides read TGTGCCAGCATTACTCGGGGGAGGTGGACTGAAGCTTTCTTT. Amino acids: CASITRGRWTEAFF.

V gene TRBV5-5 combines with J gene TRBJ1-5; D remains unclear. Germline V gene sequence: CDR1 SGHKS, CDR2 YYEKEE (reference sequence). Trimming cost V 4 bases and J 5 bases, with 10 bases left between them. The CDR3 runs to 13 residues. CDR3 nucleotide sequence: TGTGCCAGCAGCCTCTTTGGAGATCAGCCCCAGCATTTT. Its translation: CASSLFGDQPQHF.

V usage is TRBV7-2 and J usage is TRBJ2-1; 7 nucleotides line up with TRBD2. V gave up 5 bases and J gave up 8 bases; unmatched junction bases: 6. The CDR3 consists of 13 residues. Germline CDR1 SGHTA, CDR2 FQGNSA. This CDR3 reads CASSPGLEDEQFF. The DNA of the CDR3 is TGTGCCAGCAGCCCAGGACTAGAGGATGAGCAGTTCTTC.

The chain combines TRBV4-1 with TRBJ1-2; D may be TRBD1 (5 bases). Trimming removed 0 bases from V and 8 bases from J, with 13 bases in between. The CDR3 consists of 14 residues. CDR1 and CDR2 from the germline V gene are MGHRA and YSYEKL. Here the CDR3 DNA reads TGCGCCAGCAGCCAAGAAGGCGGGGCGCAAGGCTACACCTTC. Translated: CASSQEGGAQGYTF.

This chain uses TRBV6-2 or TRBV6-3 with TRBJ1-5; the D is unclear. Trimming stripped 0 bases from V and 7 bases from J, with 10 bases between. CDR3 length: 14 amino acids. Germline V CDR1 and CDR2: MNHEY, SVGEGT. The CDR3 region is CASSYSVGRQPQHF. The DNA of the CDR3 is TGTGCCAGCAGTTACTCGGTCGGGAGGCAGCCCCAGCATTTT.

The chain uses TRBV5-1 and TRBJ1-4; 9 nucleotides match TRBD1. J lost 6 bases, V lost 4 bases, and 7 bases had no gene match. This CDR3 region has 15 residues. CDR1 is SGHRS, CDR2 YFSETQ, per germline. The CDR3 region is CASSGSGQGYEKLFF. Written as DNA, the CDR3 is TGCGCCAGCAGCGGTTCGGGACAGGGCTATGAAAAACTGTTTTTT.

This clone was observed once. The chain combines TRBV9 with TRBJ2-7, with 8 bases lining up with TRBD1. The CDR3 consists of 16 residues. Trimming took 0 bases from V and 4 from J; bases not matched to a gene: 9. Germline V gives CDR1 SGDLS, CDR2 YYNGEE. CDR3 region: CASSVDPHRGVYEQYF. CDR3 DNA sequence: TGTGCCAGCAGCGTAGACCCCCACAGGGGGGTTTACGAGCAGTACTTC.

V usage is TRBV7-9 and J usage is TRBJ2-7, with D maybe TRBD2 (5 bases). V was shortened by 4 bases and J by 12 bases, with 16 bases between the two germline ends. The germline V gene encodes CDR1 SEHNR and CDR2 FQNEAQ (reference sequence). CDR3 length equals 12 residues. The CDR3 nucleotides are TGTGCCAGCAGCTCCCGGACGGAAGAGGGGTACTTC. It codes for CASSSRTEEGYF.